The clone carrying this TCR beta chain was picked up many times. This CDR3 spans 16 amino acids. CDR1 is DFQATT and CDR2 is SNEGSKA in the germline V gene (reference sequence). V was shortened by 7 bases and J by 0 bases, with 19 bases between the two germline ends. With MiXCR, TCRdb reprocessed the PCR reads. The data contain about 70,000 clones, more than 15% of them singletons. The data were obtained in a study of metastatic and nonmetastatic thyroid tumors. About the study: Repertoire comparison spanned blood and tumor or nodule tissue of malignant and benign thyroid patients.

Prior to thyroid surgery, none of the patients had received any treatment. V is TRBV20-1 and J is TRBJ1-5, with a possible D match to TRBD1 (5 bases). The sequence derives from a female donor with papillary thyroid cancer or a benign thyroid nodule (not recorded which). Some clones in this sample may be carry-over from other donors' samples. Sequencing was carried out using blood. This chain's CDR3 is CSVAPWGVNSNQPQHF. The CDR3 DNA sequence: TGCAGTGTCGCTCCGTGGGGCGTGAATAGCAATCAGCCCCAGCATTTT.